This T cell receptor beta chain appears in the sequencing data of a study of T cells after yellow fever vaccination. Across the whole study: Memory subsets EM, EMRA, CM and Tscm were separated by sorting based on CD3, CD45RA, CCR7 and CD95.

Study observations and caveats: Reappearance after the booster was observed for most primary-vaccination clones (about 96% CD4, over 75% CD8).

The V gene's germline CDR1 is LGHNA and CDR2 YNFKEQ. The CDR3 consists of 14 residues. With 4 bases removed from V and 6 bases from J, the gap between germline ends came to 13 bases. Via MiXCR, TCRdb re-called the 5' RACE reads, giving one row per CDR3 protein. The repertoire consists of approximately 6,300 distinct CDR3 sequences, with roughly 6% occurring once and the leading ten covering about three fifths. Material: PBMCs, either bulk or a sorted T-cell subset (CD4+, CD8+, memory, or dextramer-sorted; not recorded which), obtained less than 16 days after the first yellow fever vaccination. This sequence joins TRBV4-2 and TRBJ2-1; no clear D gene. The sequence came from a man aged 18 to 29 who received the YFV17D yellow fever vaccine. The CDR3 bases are TGTGCCAGCAGCCCCGAGGTACTCTGCAATGAGCAGTTCTTC. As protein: CASSPEVLCNEQFF.